This T cell receptor (beta chain) was documented in a study of human CD8 memory T cell subsets. Total CD8+ T cells were enriched by a separation that was negative and magnetic. This clonotype shows up as medium-sized by frequency. Its antigen is not identified. CDR3 size: 17 residues. Germline-derived CDR1 and CDR2 are MGHRA and YSYEKL. UMI-labeled 5' RACE was used, and it produced the TCR beta libraries. TCRdb re-called the 5' RACE reads, yielding one record per CDR3 amino acid sequence without DNA. The listing contains about 4,000 distinct CDR3 sequences. Study-wide points: Exclusively the beta chains of the T cell receptor underwent sequencing in this study. Stem-like memory T cells and precursor exhausted T cells had repertoires whose mutual overlap was minimal. For stem-like memory and precursor exhausted T cells, diversity was similarly high, which was not true of effector memory cells.

This sequence was found in a human donor in good health. What was sequenced was CD8+ T cells from PBMCs. The J gene is TRBJ2-3, the V gene TRBV4-1; the TCRdb D gene call, TRBD1, has no DNA to confirm it. The CDR3 loop reads CASSQDGNPQGTDTQYF.